The rows below give T cell receptor beta chains drawn from one sample of a study of OX40 agonist ivuxolimab in advanced cancers. The protocol was immunoSEQ multiplex PCR, while the TCRdb copy is restricted to in-frame clones and leaves out a portion. The sample shows around 77,000 clones, 65% to 90% of them seen only once. The sequencing here drew on CD4+ or CD8+ T cells sorted from blood, taken in a trial of the OX40 agonist ivuxolimab. The receptors originated from an adult with an advanced solid tumor such as melanoma, head and neck, liver or kidney cancer. Both conserved end residues are part of each CDR3. A D gene is named only where the DNA matches it firmly. Only some rows state a clone size, as once, few, many or a class for expanded clones.

j_call | v_call | d_call | clone_size | cdr3_aa | cdr3_nt
TRBJ1-1 | TRBV2 | TRBD1 | few | CASSVMEGASEAFF | TGTGCCAGCAGTGTAATGGAGGGGGCTTCTGAAGCTTTCTTT
TRBJ1-6 | TRBV10-1 | TRBD1 | NA | CASSESIRDRAPNSPLHF | TGCGCCAGCAGTGAGTCTATACGGGACAGGGCCCCAAATTCACCCCTCCACTTT
TRBJ2-5 | TRBV29-1 | TRBD1 | NA | CSVGGRGRETQYF | TGCAGCGTTGGGGGCAGGGGGCGAGAGACCCAGTACTTC
TRBJ1-1 | TRBV11-2 | NA | NA | CASRLGGAAEAFF | TGTGCCAGCCGCTTAGGTGGGGCCGCTGAAGCTTTCTTT
TRBJ1-2 | TRBV7-9 | NA | NA | CASSPQASGGYTF | TGTGCCAGCAGCCCCCAGGCCTCTGGCGGCTACACCTTC
TRBJ2-5 | TRBV9 | TRBD2 | once | CASSANSGEEETQYF | TGTGCCAGCAGCGCTAATAGCGGGGAGGAGGAGACCCAGTACTTC
TRBJ2-1 | TRBV6-6 | TRBD2 | NA | CASRPGLAGGDEQFF | TGTGCCAGCAGGCCGGGACTAGCGGGGGGGGATGAGCAGTTCTTC
TRBJ2-2 | TRBV7-9 | NA | NA | CASSLAAGVGELFF | TGTGCCAGCAGCTTAGCGGCAGGGGTCGGGGAGCTGTTTTTT
TRBJ1-5 | TRBV2 | NA | NA | CASSLVPPPSNQPQHF | TGTGCCAGCAGCTTAGTGCCGCCTCCGAGCAATCAGCCCCAGCATTTT
TRBJ1-1 | TRBV9 | NA | NA | CASSVGGALNTEAFF | TGTGCCAGCAGCGTAGGGGGGGCTCTGAACACTGAAGCTTTCTTT
TRBJ2-3 | TRBV18 | NA | NA | CASSPSDTQYF | TGTGCCAGCTCGCCCTCCGATACGCAGTATTTT
TRBJ2-3 | TRBV9 | NA | NA | CASSVSPQGPSTDTQYF | TGTGCCAGCAGCGTATCCCCCCAGGGACCCAGCACAGATACGCAGTATTTT
TRBJ1-3 | TRBV7-9 | TRBD1 | NA | CASRPDRGAGNTIYF | TGTGCCAGCAGACCAGACAGGGGGGCTGGAAACACCATATATTTT
TRBJ1-4 | TRBV19 | TRBD1 | NA | CASSGGRDRYNEKLFF | TGTGCCAGTTCAGGGGGCCGCGACCGATATAATGAAAAACTGTTTTTT
TRBJ2-7 | TRBV6-5 | TRBD1 | NA | CASSYPGQGKNEQYF | TGTGCCAGCAGTTACCCCGGACAGGGAAAGAACGAGCAGTACTTC
TRBJ1-1 | TRBV5-8 | TRBD1 | NA | CATKLDRDTEAFF | TGTGCCACCAAGCTGGACAGGGACACTGAAGCTTTCTTT
TRBJ2-1 | TRBV4-3 | NA | NA | CASSQDTAAYNEQFF | TGCGCCAGCAGCCAAGATACGGCAGCGTACAATGAGCAGTTCTTC
TRBJ1-6 | TRBV6-1 | NA | few | CASSEVGPRLSSYNSPLHF | TGTGCCAGCAGTGAAGTTGGGCCGCGACTAAGCTCCTATAATTCACCCCTCCACTTT
TRBJ1-4 | TRBV30 | NA | once | CAWTWGGRWGEKLFF | TGTGCCTGGACCTGGGGTGGACGGTGGGGGGAAAAACTGTTTTTT
TRBJ2-7 | TRBV29-1 | NA | NA | CSVGGAGSYEQYF | TGCAGCGTCGGTGGGGCCGGCTCCTACGAGCAGTACTTC
TRBJ1-2 | TRBV9 | NA | NA | CASSPHEGLLGSYGYTF | TGTGCCAGCAGCCCCCACGAGGGACTTCTTGGGAGCTATGGCTACACCTTC
TRBJ1-2 | TRBV9 | NA | NA | CASSVVAGAKANYGYTF | TGTGCCAGCAGCGTAGTGGCAGGGGCGAAAGCTAACTATGGCTACACCTTC
TRBJ2-3 | TRBV5-4 | TRBD2 | NA | CASSLTSGGAGGDTQYF | TGTGCCAGCAGCTTGACTAGCGGGGGGGCCGGAGGAGATACGCAGTATTTT
TRBJ2-1 | TRBV4-1 | TRBD1 | NA | CASSQDRGHLNEQFF | TGCGCCAGCAGCCAGGATAGGGGGCATCTGAATGAGCAGTTCTTC
TRBJ1-2 | TRBV7-2 | NA | NA | CASSGGGSYGYTF | TGTGCCAGCAGCGGGGGCGGATCCTATGGCTACACCTTC
TRBJ2-7 | TRBV5-1 | TRBD2 | NA | CASSLLAGGPYEQYF | TGCGCCAGCAGCTTGCTAGCGGGGGGGCCTTACGAGCAGTACTTC
TRBJ1-1 | TRBV18 | NA | NA | CASSPLDNTEAFF | TGTGCCAGCTCACCCCTGGACAACACTGAAGCTTTCTTT
TRBJ2-7 | TRBV4-1 | TRBD2 | NA | CASSGPSGSSYEQYF | TGCGCCAGCAGCGGCCCTAGCGGGAGCTCCTACGAGCAGTACTTC
TRBJ2-1 | TRBV19 | TRBD1 | NA | CASIGQEYNEQFF | TGTGCCAGTATAGGACAGGAATACAATGAGCAGTTCTTC
TRBJ1-5 | TRBV10-2 | TRBD1 | NA | CASSGLGQGDNQPQHF | TGCGCCAGCAGTGGGTTGGGACAGGGGGATAATCAGCCCCAGCATTTT
TRBJ1-2 | TRBV5-4 | NA | NA | CASSLQGTYGYTF | TGTGCCAGCAGCTTGCAGGGGACCTATGGCTACACCTTC
TRBJ2-3 | TRBV5-5 | TRBD2 | NA | CASSLLDGRAGTQYF | TGTGCCAGCAGCTTGTTGGACGGGAGGGCGGGTACGCAGTATTTT
TRBJ1-2 | TRBV6-5 | NA | NA | CASSPELTGSYGYTF | TGTGCCAGCAGTCCAGAACTCACAGGGAGCTATGGCTACACCTTC
TRBJ2-1 | TRBV27 | TRBD2 | once | CASRNSGLAGAYSYNEQFF | TGTGCCAGCAGAAACTCGGGACTAGCGGGGGCCTACTCCTACAATGAGCAGTTCTTC
TRBJ2-1 | TRBV5-1 | NA | NA | CASSLAAAADEQFF | TGCGCCAGCAGCTTGGCCGCGGCGGCCGATGAGCAGTTCTTC
TRBJ2-5 | TRBV9 | NA | NA | CASSALGETQYF | TGTGCCAGCAGCGCGCTCGGGGAGACCCAGTACTTC
TRBJ2-5 | TRBV5-4 | NA | NA | CASSPGFQETQYF | TGTGCCAGCAGCCCGGGTTTTCAAGAGACCCAGTACTTC
TRBJ2-1 | TRBV5-5 | TRBD2 | NA | CASSLGLAGGFNEQFF | TGTGCCAGCAGCTTGGGACTAGCGGGGGGATTCAATGAGCAGTTCTTC
TRBJ1-4 | TRBV18 | TRBD1 | once | CASSPRGTGYEKLFF | TGTGCCAGCTCACCCCGAGGGACAGGGTACGAAAAACTGTTTTTT
TRBJ2-6 | TRBV27 | TRBD2 | NA | CASGGAGANVLTF | TGTGCCTCCGGGGGGGCTGGGGCCAACGTCCTGACTTTC
TRBJ2-1 | TRBV6-1 | TRBD1 | NA | CASSGQGGYNEQFF | TGTGCCAGCAGTGGACAGGGGGGATACAATGAGCAGTTCTTC
TRBJ1-2 | TRBV29-1 | NA | NA | CSVEFLGGYGYTF | TGCAGCGTTGAGTTTCTTGGGGGATATGGCTACACCTTC